The TCR beta chain described here comes from a study of shared clonotypes between healthy human individuals. Adults of Caucasian background living in Nashville, Tennessee made up all donors. Both subsets, CD45RA+ naive and CD45RA-negative memory, were split from the CD4+ cells. Study-wide results and limits: The authors expected sequencing depth to affect clonotype sharing among donors.

The CDR3 sequence is 13 residues long. The germline CDR1 and CDR2 sequences are ENHRY and SYGVKD. Trimming cost V 4 bases and J 7 bases, with 10 bases left between them. The table came from immunoSEQ multiplex PCR; TCRdb's copy has only in-frame clones and leaves some out. There are millions of clones in the sample; over 85% occur only once, and 0.11% to 0.15% lies in the top ten. About this clone itself: Its antigen is not known.

Sequencing was performed on naive CD4+ T cells sorted from blood. Subset described: CD45RA+ positively selected. The chain carries TRBV10-3 and TRBJ1-4; D ambiguous. The receptor was isolated from a man aged 18 to 29 in good health. The chain's CDR3 is CAISVGGSEKLFF. The CDR3 nucleotides are TGTGCCATCAGTGTGGGAGGGAGTGAAAAACTGTTTTTT.